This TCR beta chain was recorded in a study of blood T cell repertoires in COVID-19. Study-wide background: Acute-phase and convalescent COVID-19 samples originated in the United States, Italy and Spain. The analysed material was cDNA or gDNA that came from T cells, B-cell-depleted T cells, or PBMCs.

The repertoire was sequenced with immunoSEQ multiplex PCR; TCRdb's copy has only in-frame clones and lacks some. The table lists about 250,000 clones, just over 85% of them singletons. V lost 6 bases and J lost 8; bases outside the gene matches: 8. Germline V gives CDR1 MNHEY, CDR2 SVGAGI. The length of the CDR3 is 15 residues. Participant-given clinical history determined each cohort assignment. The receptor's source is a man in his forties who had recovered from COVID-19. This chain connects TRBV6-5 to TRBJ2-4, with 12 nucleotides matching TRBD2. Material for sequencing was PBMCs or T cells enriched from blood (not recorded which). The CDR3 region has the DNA TGTGCCAGCAGAAGGACTAGCGGGATGGAGCACATTCAGTACTTC. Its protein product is CASRRTSGMEHIQYF.